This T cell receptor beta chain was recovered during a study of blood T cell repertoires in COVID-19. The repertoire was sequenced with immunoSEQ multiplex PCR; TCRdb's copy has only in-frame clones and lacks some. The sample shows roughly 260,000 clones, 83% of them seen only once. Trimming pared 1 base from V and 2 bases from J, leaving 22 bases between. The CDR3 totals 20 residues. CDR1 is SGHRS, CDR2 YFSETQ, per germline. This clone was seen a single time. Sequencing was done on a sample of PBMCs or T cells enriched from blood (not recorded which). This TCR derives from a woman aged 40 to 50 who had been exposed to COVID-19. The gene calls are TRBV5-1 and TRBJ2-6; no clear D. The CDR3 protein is CASSLSPPGPNPTGANVLTF. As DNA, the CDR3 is TGCGCCAGCAGCTTGTCGCCACCGGGTCCAAACCCCACTGGGGCCAACGTCCTGACTTTC.